The 28 T cell receptor beta chains in this list originate from one sample, sequenced in a study of T-cell reconstitution after alpha-beta-depleted transplantation in children. Construction of the TCRbeta library involved unique molecular identifiers. A single record per CDR3 protein comes from TCRdb applying MiXCR to the PCR reads. Of more than 150,000 distinct CDR3 sequences in the sample, about 6.4% are singletons; the top ten hold around 2.7%. This specimen was PBMCs from the stem cell graft donor, taken from the stem cell graft. The receptors originated from a human donor who donated a stem cell graft to a child with Wiskott-Aldrich syndrome.

In this sample, this clonotype turned up many times. V usage is TRBV5-1 and J usage is TRBJ1-4; no reliable D call. This CDR3 comprises 14 residues. Germline assignment: CDR1 SGHRS and CDR2 YFSETQ. Trimming cost V 2 bases and J 3 bases, with 8 bases left between them. CDR3 in amino acids: CASSLVGANEKLFF. The CDR3 bases are TGCGCCAGCAGCTTAGTAGGAGCTAATGAAAAACTGTTTTTT.

The sample holds many counts of this clonotype. J is TRBJ1-5 and V is TRBV29-1; 7 bases line up with TRBD1. Germline V gives CDR1 SQVTM, CDR2 ANQGSEA. Germline trimming cut 4 bases from V and 4 bases from J; bases unmatched to any gene: 4. The CDR3 covers 13 residues. The DNA for the CDR3 is TGCAGCGTTGCTCCAGGGGGTAATCAGCCCCAGCATTTT. Its protein product is CSVAPGGNQPQHF.

This clonotype was detected ten times or more. J is TRBJ2-1 and V is TRBV12-3 or TRBV12-4; no clear D gene. Trimming stripped 5 bases from V and 7 bases from J, with 9 bases between. The CDR3 sequence is 12 residues long. The CDR3 nucleotides are TGTGCCAGCAGTCAACTGGCGAATGAGCAGTTCTTC. It specifies CASSQLANEQFF.

This clonotype was observed a few times. This chain uses TRBV24-1 with TRBJ2-5; no definite D call. Germline loops: CDR1 KGHDR, CDR2 SFDVKD. V shed 9 bases and J shed 4 bases, with 11 bases lying between them. The CDR3 extends over 12 amino acids. This chain's CDR3 is CATSVGPETQYF. The DNA for the CDR3 is TGTGCCACCTCGGTTGGACCAGAGACCCAGTACTTC.

Concerning this clonotype: A read error is possible here, since a much larger clone lies one base away. The chain joins TRBV5-1 to TRBJ2-1; D gene unclear. Germline loops: CDR1 SGHRS, CDR2 YFSETQ. Between the trimmed V and J ends, which lost 1 base and 8 bases, there was a span of 10 bases. CDR3 length equals 13 residues. CDR3 sequence reads: CASSLTRSDEQFF. CDR3 DNA: TGCGCCAGCAGCTTGACTCGGAGCGATGAGCAGTTCTTC.

This clonotype was counted between two and nine times. The gene calls are TRBV18 and TRBJ2-5, with 8 bases matching TRBD2. There are 14 residues in the CDR3. In germline, CDR1 is KGHSH, CDR2 LQKENI. V lost 3 bases and J lost 2; bases outside the gene matches: 2. CDR3 in DNA: TGTGCCAGCTCACCGAGACTAGCGCAAGAGACCCAGTACTTC. As protein: CASSPRLAQETQYF.

The chain combines TRBV5-4 with TRBJ1-3; D remains unclear. Germline V lookup: CDR1 SGHNT, CDR2 YYREEE (reference sequence). Trimming took 0 bases from V and 0 from J, leaving 7 bases between them. The CDR3 is 15 residues long. The CDR3 DNA reads as TGTGCCAGCAGCTTGGAGCCCACCTCTGGAAACACCATATATTTT. Translated: CASSLEPTSGNTIYF.

This clonotype was seen many times. The chain uses TRBV20-1 and TRBJ2-7; weak D call: TRBD2 (5 bases). Trimming left V 1 base short and J 4 bases short, with 11 bases between. The CDR3 runs 13 residues. Germline CDR1 and CDR2: DFQATT and SNEGSKA (reference sequence). CDR3 amino acids: CSARGGAKYEQYF. In DNA form, the CDR3 reads TGCAGTGCTAGAGGGGGAGCGAAGTACGAGCAGTACTTC.

This clonotype was seen repeatedly, ten times or more. The CDR3 DNA reads TGCAGCGTCTCCGGGGACAGGGACCAAGAGACCCAGTACTTC. It codes for CSVSGDRDQETQYF. V gene TRBV29-1 combines with J gene TRBJ2-5, with TRBD1 matching over 9 bases. Trimming removed 6 bases from V and 0 bases from J; junction bases left unmatched: 5. Germline V gene sequence: CDR1 SQVTM, CDR2 ANQGSEA. The CDR3 loop spans 14 amino acids.

This clonotype was seen ten or more times. One junction end does not reproduce the germline sequence, and a read error may be involved. The rearrangement links TRBV7-2 to TRBJ2-1, with a possible D match to TRBD1 (6 bases). This CDR3 spans 12 amino acids. Germline V gene lookup returns CDR1 SGHTA and CDR2 FQGNSA. CDR3 sequence reads: CASSLDSNRGIF. CDR3 in DNA: TGTGCCAGCAGCTTGGATTCGAATAGGGGGATCTTC.

This clonotype was counted many times. The chain recombines TRBV6-1 with TRBJ1-4; no clear D. This CDR3 contains 15 residues. Trimming removed 3 bases from V and 3 bases from J, with 11 bases in between. Per the germline V gene, CDR1 is MNHNS and CDR2 is SASEGT. CDR3 sequence reads: CASSDFEGSNEKLFF. CDR3 coding DNA: TGTGCCAGCAGTGATTTCGAGGGATCTAATGAAAAACTGTTTTTT.

This clonotype was seen ten or more times. This chain's CDR3 is CASAPQEAFF. In nucleotides, the CDR3 is TGTGCCAGCGCCCCACAGGAAGCTTTCTTT. The chain combines TRBV9 with TRBJ1-1; D unresolved. The CDR3 loop spans 10 amino acids. Germline loops: CDR1 SGDLS, CDR2 YYNGEE. V was trimmed by 7 bases and J by 8 bases, leaving 9 bases between them. Full variable domain (rest looked up from reference TRBV9 and TRBJ1-1): DSGVTQTPKHLITATGQRVTLRCSPRSGDLSVYWYQQSLDQGLQFLIQYYNGEERAKGNILERFSAQQFPDLHSELNLSSLELGDSALYFCASAPQEAFFGQGTRLTVV.

This chain uses TRBV24-1 with TRBJ2-3, with 10 bases matching TRBD1. The V gene's germline CDR1 is KGHDR and CDR2 SFDVKD. Losses at the gene ends were 0 bases for V and 0 bases for J; bases not matched to a gene: 8. This CDR3 spans 19 amino acids. This CDR3 is CATSDLDRWDRGSTDTQYF. As DNA, the CDR3 is TGTGCCACCAGTGATTTGGATCGTTGGGACAGGGGTAGCACAGATACGCAGTATTTT.

This clonotype showed up many times. The gene calls are TRBV7-9 and TRBJ1-4; D call uncertain. CDR1 SEHNR and CDR2 FQNEAQ come from the germline V gene (reference sequence). V lost 1 base, J lost 7 bases, and 16 bases lay in between. The CDR3 extends over 16 amino acids. The CDR3 DNA reads TGTGCCAGCAGCTTAGGCACGGAGGTGTTTGGTGAAAAACTGTTTTTT. Translating it yields CASSLGTEVFGEKLFF.

This clonotype has a handful of counts. The V call is TRBV11-3, the J call TRBJ2-3; D possibly uses TRBD1 or TRBD2 (5 bases each). The CDR3 runs to 14 residues. Germline assignment: CDR1 SGHNT and CDR2 YENEEA. Trimming removed 3 bases at V and 4 bases at J, with 11 bases between. The CDR3 region is CASSLVQGPDTQYF. The CDR3 DNA is TGTGCCAGCAGCTTGGTGCAGGGACCAGATACGCAGTATTTT.

Many counts were recorded for this clonotype. The V and J genes are TRBV5-5 and TRBJ1-1, with D possibly being TRBD1 (5 bases). Germline CDR1 reads SGHKS; CDR2 reads YYEKEE (reference sequence). Trimming stripped 1 base from V and 0 bases from J, with 10 bases between. This CDR3 comprises 15 residues. CDR3 nucleotide sequence: TGTGCCAGCAGCTTGCTGGGACTCATGAACACTGAAGCTTTCTTT. Amino acids: CASSLLGLMNTEAFF.

This clonotype was seen at least ten times. The chain recombines TRBV10-3 with TRBJ2-7, with TRBD1 identical over 9 bases. Germline CDR1 is ENHRY and CDR2 is SYGVKD. This CDR3 spans 14 amino acids. J gave up 1 base and V 7 bases, and 5 bases lay outside the gene matches. The CDR3: CAITRDRASYEQYF. The CDR3 DNA is TGTGCCATCACCCGGGACAGGGCATCCTACGAGCAGTACTTC.

This clonotype appeared many times. The chain recombines TRBV7-9 with TRBJ2-7; 7 bases fit TRBD1. CDR3 size: 14 residues. Per germline, CDR1 SEHNR and CDR2 FQNEAQ (reference sequence). The V segment lost 4 bases and the J segment 3 bases; nucleotides outside the gene matches: 6. Written as DNA, the CDR3 is TGTGCCAGCAGCTCGTCCGGGACAGACTACGAGCAGTACTTC. Encoded protein: CASSSSGTDYEQYF.

The table lists this clonotype with many counts. The rearrangement uses TRBV24-1 and TRBJ2-1; 10 bases are shared with TRBD2. Germline V CDR1 and CDR2: KGHDR, SFDVKD. This CDR3 is 16 amino acids long. The V gene end was trimmed by 7 bases and the J gene end by 3 bases; junction bases not matched to a gene: 8. As DNA, the CDR3 is TGTGCCACCAGCAGTACAGCGGGGGGGAACTACAATGAGCAGTTCTTC. Translating gives CATSSTAGGNYNEQFF.

This clonotype was observed at least ten times. The chain recombines TRBV7-6 with TRBJ2-7, with TRBD2 matching over 12 bases. CDR3 length: 16 amino acids. Germline CDR1 reads SGHVS; CDR2 reads FNYEAQ. The V segment lost 2 bases and the J segment 6 bases; nucleotides outside the gene matches: 8. The chain's CDR3 is CASSLRLAGDGGEQYF. CDR3 DNA sequence: TGTGCCAGCAGCTTAAGACTAGCGGGAGACGGAGGCGAGCAGTACTTC.

This clonotype has ten or more counts. CDR3 residues: CASSPRFLASYNEQFF. The CDR3 nucleotides are TGCGCCAGCAGTCCCAGGTTCTTGGCCTCCTACAATGAGCAGTTCTTC. The rearrangement links TRBV23-1 to TRBJ2-1; D is uncertain. TRBV23-1 is placed among ORFs of uncertain function. The CDR3 loop spans 16 amino acids. Trimming shortened V by 4 bases and J by 0 bases, and 13 bases separated the two germline ends.

This clonotype has a count of ten or more. The V call is TRBV7-2, the J call TRBJ2-7; D gene uncertain. The V gene's germline CDR1 is SGHTA and CDR2 FQGNSA. Trimming pared 3 bases from V and 0 bases from J, leaving 9 bases between. This CDR3 has 14 amino acids. CDR3: CASSFMRSSYEQYF. As DNA, the CDR3 is TGTGCCAGCAGCTTCATGAGGAGCTCCTACGAGCAGTACTTC.

The table lists this clonotype with many counts. The rearrangement joins TRBV7-2 to TRBJ2-1; tentatively, D is TRBD2 (5 bases). V lost 4 bases to trimming and J lost 2 bases, with 24 bases between them. Germline assignment: CDR1 SGHTA and CDR2 FQGNSA. The CDR3 extends over 19 amino acids. CDR3 region: CASSSRGRTTIQPYNEQFF. As DNA, the CDR3 is TGTGCCAGCAGCTCCCGAGGGCGGACGACGATCCAACCCTACAATGAGCAGTTCTTC.

In its sample, this clonotype was seen many times. The chain links TRBV6-1 to TRBJ1-1; D might be TRBD1 (6 bases). V lost 5 bases and J 1 base, leaving 17 bases between the germline ends. This CDR3 region has 16 residues. Germline CDR1 reads MNHNS; CDR2 reads SASEGT. CDR3 in DNA: TGTGCCAGCAGTACCCTGGGGGCAGGGTCGAACACTGAAGCTTTCTTT. Translation gives CASSTLGAGSNTEAFF.

This clonotype appeared many times. The chain is built from TRBV5-1 and TRBJ2-1, with 7 bases lining up with TRBD1. CDR3 length: 15 residues. The germline V gene has CDR1 SGHRS and CDR2 YFSETQ. Unmatched junction bases numbered 2, after V lost 0 bases and J lost 2 bases. The CDR3 sequence is CASSLEGTAYNEQFF. CDR3 in DNA: TGCGCCAGCAGCTTGGAAGGGACAGCCTACAATGAGCAGTTCTTC.

The V gene is TRBV4-3, the J gene TRBJ2-3, with D possibly matching TRBD1 (5 bases). V was trimmed by 2 bases and J by 8 bases, leaving 11 bases between them. Germline CDR1 and CDR2: LGHNA and YSLEER. The CDR3 contains 13 residues. DNA of the CDR3: TGCGCCAGCAGCCAAACCCCCCAGGGTACGCAGTATTTT. It specifies CASSQTPQGTQYF.

This clonotype was detected many times. The chain links TRBV6-5 to TRBJ2-6, with D perhaps TRBD2 (5 bases). The CDR3 runs to 13 residues. Trimming shortened V by 0 bases and J by 11 bases, and 8 bases separated the two germline ends. CDR1 and CDR2 (germline): MNHEY, SVGAGI. The CDR3: CASSYSRADVLTF. The CDR3 DNA reads as TGTGCCAGCAGTTACTCGAGGGCTGACGTCCTGACTTTC.

This clonotype was counted at least ten times. The rearrangement joins TRBV25-1 to TRBJ2-7, with D perhaps matching TRBD1 (5 bases). Germline V lookup: CDR1 MGHDK, CDR2 SYGVNS. V lost 3 bases to trimming and J lost 3 bases, with 12 bases between them. The CDR3 is made up of 14 amino acids. CDR3 protein: CASSDRGVSYEQYF. Written as DNA, the CDR3 is TGTGCCAGCAGTGATAGGGGCGTAAGCTACGAGCAGTACTTC.